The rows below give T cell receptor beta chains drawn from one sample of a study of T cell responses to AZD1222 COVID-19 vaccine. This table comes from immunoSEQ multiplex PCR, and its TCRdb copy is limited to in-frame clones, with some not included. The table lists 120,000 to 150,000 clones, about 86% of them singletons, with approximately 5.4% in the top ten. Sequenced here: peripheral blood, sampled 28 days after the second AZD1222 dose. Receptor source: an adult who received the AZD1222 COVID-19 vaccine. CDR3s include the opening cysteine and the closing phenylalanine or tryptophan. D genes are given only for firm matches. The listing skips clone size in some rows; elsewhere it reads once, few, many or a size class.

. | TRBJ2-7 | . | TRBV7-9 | CASSLGDGFYEQYF | TGTGCCAGCAGCTTAGGAGACGGCTTCTACGAGCAGTACTTC
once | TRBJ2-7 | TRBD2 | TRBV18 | CASSAGVQENYEQYF | TGTGCCAGCTCAGCGGGAGTTCAGGAGAACTACGAGCAGTACTTC
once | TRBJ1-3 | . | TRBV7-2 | CASRLGGSGNTIYF | TGTGCCAGCAGGCTAGGGGGGAGTGGAAACACCATATATTTT
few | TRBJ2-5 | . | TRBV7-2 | CASSSQEGAGETQYF | TGTGCCAGCAGCTCCCAGGAAGGGGCCGGGGAGACCCAGTACTTC
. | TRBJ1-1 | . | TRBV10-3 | CAISESSLGGAFF | TGTGCCATCAGTGAGTCCTCCCTGGGGGGGGCTTTCTTT
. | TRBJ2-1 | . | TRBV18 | CASSPPAGAGEQFF | TGTGCCAGCTCACCACCAGCCGGGGCGGGTGAGCAGTTCTTC
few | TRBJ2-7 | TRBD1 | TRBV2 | CAGGDRGYEQYF | TGTGCCGGAGGGGACAGGGGCTACGAGCAGTACTTC
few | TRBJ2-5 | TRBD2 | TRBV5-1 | CASSQGLGTSGEETQYF | TGCGCCAGCAGCCAGGGACTCGGGACTAGCGGGGAAGAGACCCAGTACTTC
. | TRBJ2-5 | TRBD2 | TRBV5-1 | CASLGLAGETQYF | TGCGCCAGCCTGGGACTAGCGGGAGAGACCCAGTACTTC
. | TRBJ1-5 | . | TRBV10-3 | CATGGGQHQPQHF | TGTGCCACCGGGGGTGGACAGCATCAGCCCCAGCATTTT
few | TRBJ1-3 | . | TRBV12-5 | CASGGNSGNTIYF | TGTGCTAGTGGCGGCAACTCTGGAAACACCATATATTTT
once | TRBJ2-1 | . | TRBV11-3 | CASSFRDSPDNEQFF | TGTGCCAGCAGCTTCCGGGATTCCCCCGACAATGAGCAGTTCTTC
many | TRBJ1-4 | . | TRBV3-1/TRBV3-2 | CASSPSGAHEKLFF | TGTGCCAGCAGCCCGAGCGGGGCGCATGAAAAACTGTTTTTT
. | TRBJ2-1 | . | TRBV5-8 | CASSLRTEQFF | TGTGCCAGCAGCTTGCGGACAGAGCAGTTCTTC